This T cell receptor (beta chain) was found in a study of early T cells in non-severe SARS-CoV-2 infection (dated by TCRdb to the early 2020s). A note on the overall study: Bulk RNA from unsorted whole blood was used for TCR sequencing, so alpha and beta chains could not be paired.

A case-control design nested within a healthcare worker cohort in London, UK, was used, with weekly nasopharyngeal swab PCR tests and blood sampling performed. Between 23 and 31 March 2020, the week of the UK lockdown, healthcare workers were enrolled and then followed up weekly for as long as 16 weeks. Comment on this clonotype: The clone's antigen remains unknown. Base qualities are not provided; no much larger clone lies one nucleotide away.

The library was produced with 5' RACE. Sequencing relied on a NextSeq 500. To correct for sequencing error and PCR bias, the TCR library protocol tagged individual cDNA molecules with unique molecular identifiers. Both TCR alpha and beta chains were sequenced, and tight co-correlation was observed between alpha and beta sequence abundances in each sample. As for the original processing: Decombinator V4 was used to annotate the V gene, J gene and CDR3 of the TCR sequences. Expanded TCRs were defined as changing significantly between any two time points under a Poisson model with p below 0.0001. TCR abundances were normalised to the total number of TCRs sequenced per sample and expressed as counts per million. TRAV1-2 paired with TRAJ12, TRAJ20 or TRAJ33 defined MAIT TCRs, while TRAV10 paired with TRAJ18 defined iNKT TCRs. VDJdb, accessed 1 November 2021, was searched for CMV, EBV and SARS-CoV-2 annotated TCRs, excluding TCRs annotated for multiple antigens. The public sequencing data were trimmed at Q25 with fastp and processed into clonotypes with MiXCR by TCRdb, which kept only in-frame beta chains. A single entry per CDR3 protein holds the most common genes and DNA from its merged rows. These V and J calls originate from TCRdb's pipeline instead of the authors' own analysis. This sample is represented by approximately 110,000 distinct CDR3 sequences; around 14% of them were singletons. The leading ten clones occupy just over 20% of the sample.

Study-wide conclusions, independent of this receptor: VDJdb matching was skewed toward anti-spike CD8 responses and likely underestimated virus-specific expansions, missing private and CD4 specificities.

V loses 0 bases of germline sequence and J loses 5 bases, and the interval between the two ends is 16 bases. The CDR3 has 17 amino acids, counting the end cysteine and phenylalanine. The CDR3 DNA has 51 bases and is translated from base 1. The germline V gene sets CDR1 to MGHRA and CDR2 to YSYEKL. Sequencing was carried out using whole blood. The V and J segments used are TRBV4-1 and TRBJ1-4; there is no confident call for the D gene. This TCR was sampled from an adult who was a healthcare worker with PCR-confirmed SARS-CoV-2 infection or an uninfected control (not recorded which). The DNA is TGCGCCAGCAGCCAAGAAGAGACTCCCCCCGGGAATGAAAAACTGTTTTTT. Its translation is CASSQEETPPGNEKLFF.